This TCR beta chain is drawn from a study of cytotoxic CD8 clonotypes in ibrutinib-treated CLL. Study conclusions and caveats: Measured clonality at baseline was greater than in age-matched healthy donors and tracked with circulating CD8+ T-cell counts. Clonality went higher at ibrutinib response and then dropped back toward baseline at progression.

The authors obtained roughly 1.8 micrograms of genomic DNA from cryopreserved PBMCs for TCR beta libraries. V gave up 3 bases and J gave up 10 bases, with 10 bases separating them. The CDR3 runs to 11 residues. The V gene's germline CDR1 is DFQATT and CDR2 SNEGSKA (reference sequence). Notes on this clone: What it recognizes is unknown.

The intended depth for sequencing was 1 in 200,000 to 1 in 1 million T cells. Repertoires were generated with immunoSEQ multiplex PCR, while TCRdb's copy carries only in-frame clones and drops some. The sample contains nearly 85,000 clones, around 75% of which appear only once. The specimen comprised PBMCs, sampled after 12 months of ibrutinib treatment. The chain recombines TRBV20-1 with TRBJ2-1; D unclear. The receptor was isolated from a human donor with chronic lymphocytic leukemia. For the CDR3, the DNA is TGCAGTGCTAGTGCGCTACTGGAGCAGTTCTTC. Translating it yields CSASALLEQFF.